This T cell receptor (beta chain) was sequenced in a study of CD8 T cells in Susac syndrome. This clonotype appeared once. The authors reverse transcribed 0.5 to 1 ug RNA with random hexamers. TCRdb re-called the immunoSEQ multiplex PCR reads through MiXCR, storing one row per CDR3 protein. The sample has roughly 150,000 distinct CDR3 sequences, 80% to 95% seen once; the top ten hold 0.13%. Germline values: CDR1 SEHNR, CDR2 FQNEAQ (reference sequence). V was trimmed by 3 bases and J by 8 bases, leaving 14 bases between them. This CDR3 region has 15 residues. The rearrangement joins TRBV7-9 to TRBJ1-6; D is perhaps TRBD1 (5 bases). The TCR sequence derives from a human donor in good health. Sequencing input: CD4+ T cells from PBMCs. CDR3 region: CASSFLRGFDSPLHF. The DNA for the CDR3 is TGTGCCAGCAGCTTTCTTCGGGGCTTCGATTCACCCCTCCACTTT. The whole variable domain, remainder taken from reference TRBV7-9 and TRBJ1-6, is DTGVSQNPRHKITKRGQNVTFRCDPISEHNRLYWYRQTLGQGPEFLTYFQNEAQLEKSRLLSDRFSAERPKGSFSTLEIQRTEQGDSAMYLCASSFLRGFDSPLHFGNGTRLTVT.